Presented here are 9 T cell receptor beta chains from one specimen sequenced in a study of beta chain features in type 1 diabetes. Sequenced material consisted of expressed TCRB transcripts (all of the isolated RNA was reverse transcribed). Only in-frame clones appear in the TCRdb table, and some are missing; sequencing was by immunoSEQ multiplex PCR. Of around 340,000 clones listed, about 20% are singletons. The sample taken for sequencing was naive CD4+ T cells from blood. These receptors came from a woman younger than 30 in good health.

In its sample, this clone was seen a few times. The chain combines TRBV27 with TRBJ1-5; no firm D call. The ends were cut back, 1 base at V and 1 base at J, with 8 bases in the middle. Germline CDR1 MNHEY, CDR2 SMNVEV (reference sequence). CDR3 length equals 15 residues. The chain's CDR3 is CASSLFPGSNQPQHF. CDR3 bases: TGTGCCAGCAGTTTATTTCCCGGGAGCAATCAGCCCCAGCATTTT.

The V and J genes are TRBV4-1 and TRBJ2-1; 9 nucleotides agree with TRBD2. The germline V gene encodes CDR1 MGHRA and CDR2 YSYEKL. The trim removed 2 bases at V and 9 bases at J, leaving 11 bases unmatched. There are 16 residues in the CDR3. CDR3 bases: TGCGCCAGCAGCCAAAACCCAATAGCGGGAGTGGGTGAGCAGTTCTTC. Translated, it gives CASSQNPIAGVGEQFF.

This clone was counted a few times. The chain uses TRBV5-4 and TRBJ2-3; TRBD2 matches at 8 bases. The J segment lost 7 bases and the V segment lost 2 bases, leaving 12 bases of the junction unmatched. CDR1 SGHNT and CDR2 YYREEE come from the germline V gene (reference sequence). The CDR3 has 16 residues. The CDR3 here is CASSLRTSPESHTQYF. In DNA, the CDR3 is TGTGCCAGCAGCTTACGGACTAGCCCGGAGAGCCATACGCAGTATTTT.

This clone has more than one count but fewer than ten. The CDR3: CASAGDTQYF. The CDR3 nucleotides read TGTGCCAGCGCGGGCGATACGCAGTATTTT. The genes are TRBV7-2 and TRBJ2-3; TRBD2 might be the D (5 bases). The ends were cut back, 8 bases at V and 6 bases at J, with 6 bases in the middle. Germline values: CDR1 SGHTA, CDR2 FQGNSA. This CDR3 has 10 residues.

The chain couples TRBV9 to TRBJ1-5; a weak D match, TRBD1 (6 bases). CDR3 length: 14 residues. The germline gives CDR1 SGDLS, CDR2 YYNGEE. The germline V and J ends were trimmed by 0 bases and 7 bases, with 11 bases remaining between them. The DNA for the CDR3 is TGTGCCAGCAGCGTAGGTACAGGGAACCAGCCCCAGCATTTT. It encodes CASSVGTGNQPQHF.

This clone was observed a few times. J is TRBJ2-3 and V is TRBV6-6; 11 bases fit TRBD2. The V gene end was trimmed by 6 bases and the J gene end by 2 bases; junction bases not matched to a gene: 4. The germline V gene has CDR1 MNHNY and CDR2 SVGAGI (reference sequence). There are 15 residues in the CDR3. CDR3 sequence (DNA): TGTGCCAGCAGGGAGACTAGCGGGGCCACAGATACGCAGTATTTT. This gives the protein CASRETSGATDTQYF.

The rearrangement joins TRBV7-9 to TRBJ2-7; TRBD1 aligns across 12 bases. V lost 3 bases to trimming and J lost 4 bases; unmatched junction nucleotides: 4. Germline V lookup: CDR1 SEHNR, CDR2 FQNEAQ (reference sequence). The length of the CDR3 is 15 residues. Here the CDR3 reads CASSFRDRGLYEQYF. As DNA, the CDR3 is TGTGCCAGCAGCTTCCGGGACAGGGGGCTATACGAGCAGTACTTC.

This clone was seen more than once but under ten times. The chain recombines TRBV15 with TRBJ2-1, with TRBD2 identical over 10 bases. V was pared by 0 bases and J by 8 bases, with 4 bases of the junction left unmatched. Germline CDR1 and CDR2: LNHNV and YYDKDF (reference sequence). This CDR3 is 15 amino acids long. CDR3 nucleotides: TGTGCCACCAGCAGAGAAGCGGGGGGGACAGATGAGCAGTTCTTC. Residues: CATSREAGGTDEQFF.

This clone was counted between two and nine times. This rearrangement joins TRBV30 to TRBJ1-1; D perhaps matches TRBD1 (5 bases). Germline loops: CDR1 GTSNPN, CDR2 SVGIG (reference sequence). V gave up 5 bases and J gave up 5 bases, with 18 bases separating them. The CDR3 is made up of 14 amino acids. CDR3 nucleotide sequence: TGTGCCTGGGTCTCCAGGGTCATGAGAACTGAAGCTTTCTTT. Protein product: CAWVSRVMRTEAFF.